Sequencing of this T cell receptor beta chain was carried out in a study of blood T cell repertoires in COVID-19. The germline V gene encodes CDR1 SGHRS and CDR2 YFSETQ. The CDR3 has 18 amino acids. Trimming removed 3 bases from V and 4 bases from J, with 20 bases in between. Grouping used clinical history reported by participants in a survey and questionnaire. This clone appeared a single time. In the original processing: Nucleated cell number was recorded as an estimate derived from reference gene primer amplification. Generated by immunoSEQ multiplex PCR, the TCRdb table keeps only in-frame clones and is missing some. Clonal size and the V and J genes are those of that table, whereas D and trimming came from the DNA. The table includes around 300,000 clones, around 90% detected once.

The source of this sequence is a woman under 30 with acute COVID-19. This chain joins TRBV5-1 and TRBJ2-6, with D possibly matching TRBD2 (7 bases). Sample: PBMCs or T cells enriched from blood (not recorded which). CDR3: CASSSPGGGAPGANVLTF. CDR3 in DNA: TGCGCCAGCAGCTCACCCGGAGGGGGGGCGCCCGGGGCCAACGTCCTGACTTTC.